Detailed here is one T cell receptor (beta chain). What it binds is unknown. This sample stems from a study of cytotoxic CD8 clonotypes in ibrutinib-treated CLL. At the level of the study: The authors obtained response samples at a median of about 12 months of treatment, range 6 to 36.

CDR3 length: 13 amino acids. The germline V gene has CDR1 SGHNT and CDR2 YYREEE (reference sequence). The junction had 4 bases not matched to a gene; V was cut back by 2 bases and J by 5 bases. Notes on the study in general: Baseline clonality, higher than in age-matched healthy donors, tracked circulating CD8+ T-cell counts. Stable or contracted on treatment, public clonotypes were also uncommon. Clonality increased at ibrutinib response, then returned toward baseline at progression.

Generated by immunoSEQ multiplex PCR, the TCRdb table keeps only in-frame clones and is missing some. This repertoire shows more than 110,000 clones, 80% found once; its top ten account for approximately 7.6%. The receptor was isolated from a human donor with chronic lymphocytic leukemia. Sequencing was performed on PBMCs, taken after 36 months of ibrutinib treatment. The rearrangement joins TRBV5-4 to TRBJ2-7; TRBD2 matches at 7 bases. The CDR3: CASSLWGGDEQYF. CDR3 nucleotide sequence: TGTGCCAGCAGCTTATGGGGAGGGGACGAGCAGTACTTC.